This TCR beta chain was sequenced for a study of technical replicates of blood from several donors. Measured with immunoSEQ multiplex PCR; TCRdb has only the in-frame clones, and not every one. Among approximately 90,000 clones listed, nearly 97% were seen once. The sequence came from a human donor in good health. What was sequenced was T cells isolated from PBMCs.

The CDR3 region has the DNA TGTGCCAGCAGGACTGGGGGACAGGGACCAGATACGCAGTATTTT. This translates into CASRTGGQGPDTQYF. The chain couples TRBV28 to TRBJ2-3; TRBD1 agrees at 9 bases. Trimming at V came to 6 bases and at J to 4 bases, leaving 8 bases not matched to a gene. This CDR3 is built from 15 residues. Germline V lookup: CDR1 MDHEN, CDR2 SYDVKM.